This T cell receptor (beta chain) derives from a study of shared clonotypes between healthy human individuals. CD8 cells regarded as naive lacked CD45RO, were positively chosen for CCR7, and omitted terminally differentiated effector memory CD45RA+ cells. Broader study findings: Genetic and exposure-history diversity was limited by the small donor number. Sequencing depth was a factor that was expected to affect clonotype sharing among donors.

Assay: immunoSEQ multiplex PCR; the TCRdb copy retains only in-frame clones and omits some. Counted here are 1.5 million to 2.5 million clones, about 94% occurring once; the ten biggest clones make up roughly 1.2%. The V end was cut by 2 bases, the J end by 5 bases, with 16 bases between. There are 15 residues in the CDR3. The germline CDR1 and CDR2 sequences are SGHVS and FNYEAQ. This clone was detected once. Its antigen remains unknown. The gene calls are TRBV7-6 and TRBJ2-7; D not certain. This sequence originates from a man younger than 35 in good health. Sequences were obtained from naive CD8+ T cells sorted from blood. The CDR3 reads CASSLLTQQSDEQYF. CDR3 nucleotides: TGTGCCAGCAGCTTACTTACCCAACAGAGCGACGAGCAGTACTTC.